The present entry profiles one T cell receptor beta chain with its context. This sample was taken from a study of siplizumab effects on memory and regulatory T cells. V gave up 5 bases and J gave up 4 bases, with 15 bases separating them. Germline CDR1 MRHNA, CDR2 SNTAGT. The CDR3 covers 15 residues. Only in-frame clones appear in the TCRdb table, and some are missing; sequencing was by immunoSEQ multiplex PCR. Altogether 75,000 to 100,000 clones are present, around 94% being singletons, with the ten largest covering approximately 1.5%. Sequencing was done on a sample of non-Treg CD4+ T cells sorted from blood. The rearrangement uses TRBV6-4 and TRBJ2-1, with D possibly being TRBD1 or TRBD2 (5 bases each). The origin of this receptor is a human donor in good health. The CDR3 sequence: CASSPWGNLYNEQFF. As DNA, the CDR3 is TGTGCCAGCAGTCCCTGGGGGAATCTTTACAATGAGCAGTTCTTC.